A selection of T cell receptor beta chains follows, all from one sample in a study of blood T cell repertoires in COVID-19. The table came from immunoSEQ multiplex PCR; TCRdb's copy has only in-frame clones and leaves some out. The table lists more than 65,000 clones, around 86% of them singletons. The sequencing input was peripheral blood. These receptors originate from a man aged 50 to 59 with active COVID-19. Each CDR3 is given with its conserved first and last residue. The order of the fields is D gene, V gene, clone size, J gene, CDR3 protein, CDR3 DNA. A D gene is named only where the DNA matches it firmly. Clone size is not always given. Where it is, it says once, few, many or a class for expanded clones.

-	TRBV7-2	once	TRBJ2-1	CASSLERSYNEQFF	TGTGCCAGCAGCTTAGAGCGGTCCTACAATGAGCAGTTCTTC
-	TRBV4-3	-	TRBJ1-3	CASSHGTGDTIYF	TGCGCCAGCAGCCATGGTACCGGGGACACCATATATTTT
TRBD1	TRBV5-1	-	TRBJ1-5	CASSPDRGNQPQHF	TGCGCCAGCAGCCCGGACAGGGGCAATCAGCCCCAGCATTTT
TRBD1	TRBV5-4	-	TRBJ2-2	CASSTAPGQGQRELFF	TGTGCCAGCAGCACCGCACCGGGACAGGGGCAGCGGGAGCTGTTTTTT
TRBD1	TRBV19	-	TRBJ1-4	CASSIGTATTNEKLFF	TGTGCCAGTAGTATCGGGACAGCAACAACTAATGAAAAACTGTTTTTT
TRBD2	TRBV9	once	TRBJ2-2	CASSARGGQERPGELFF	TGTGCCAGCAGCGCACGGGGGGGGCAGGAGCGCCCCGGGGAGCTGTTTTTT
TRBD1	TRBV2	-	TRBJ2-6	CGQGSGANVLTF	TGTGGACAGGGTTCCGGGGCCAACGTCCTGACTTTC
-	TRBV5-1	-	TRBJ2-3	CASSLATSHLDTQYF	TGCGCCAGCAGCTTAGCGACTTCGCACCTAGATACGCAGTATTTT
-	TRBV4-3	-	TRBJ1-1	CASSQEGRWRSNTEAFF	TGCGCCAGCAGCCAAGAAGGTCGATGGCGGTCGAACACTGAAGCTTTCTTT
TRBD1	TRBV6-4	-	TRBJ2-1	CASSDLTGDRGMCEQFF	TGTGCCAGCAGTGACCTCACCGGGGACAGGGGGATGTGTGAGCAGTTCTTC
TRBD1	TRBV7-2	-	TRBJ1-2	CASSLVTGGGYGYTF	TGTGCCAGCAGCTTAGTTACAGGGGGAGGCTATGGCTACACCTTC
TRBD1	TRBV6-2/TRBV6-3	-	TRBJ2-1	CASSYYRTGGSYNEQFF	TGTGCCAGCAGTTACTACCGGACAGGGGGCTCCTACAATGAGCAGTTCTTC
TRBD1	TRBV5-1	-	TRBJ1-2	CASSPRGDRSFTF	TGCGCCAGCAGCCCCCGCGGGGACAGGAGCTTTACCTTC
TRBD1	TRBV6-5	-	TRBJ1-6	CASSSPGGAGSPLHF	TGTGCCAGCAGTTCTCCAGGGGGCGCGGGATCACCCCTCCACTTT
-	TRBV27	-	TRBJ2-1	CASSSPSRSYNEQFF	TGTGCCAGCAGTTCCCCGAGTCGATCCTACAATGAGCAGTTCTTC
TRBD2	TRBV28	-	TRBJ2-4	CASTPQMGGAKNIQYF	TGTGCCAGCACCCCTCAGATGGGGGGGGCCAAAAACATTCAGTACTTC
-	TRBV21-1	-	TRBJ1-3	CASSKSDRACSGNTIYF	TGTGCCAGCAGCAAATCCGACAGGGCCTGCTCTGGAAACACCATATATTTT
-	TRBV21-1	-	TRBJ2-4	CASSKGDSGAKNIQYF	TGTGCCAGCAGCAAAGGAGACTCCGGGGCCAAAAACATTCAGTACTTC
-	TRBV5-5	-	TRBJ2-1	CASSLIVAPSYNEQFF	TGTGCCAGCAGCTTGATCGTGGCTCCGTCCTACAATGAGCAGTTCTTC
TRBD2	TRBV28	-	TRBJ2-7	CASSLKSGGPEQYF	TGTGCCAGCAGTTTAAAATCGGGAGGGCCCGAGCAGTACTTC
TRBD1	TRBV6-1	-	TRBJ1-1	CASSEGTGRGLNTEAFF	TGTGCCAGCAGTGAAGGGACAGGGAGGGGGCTGAACACTGAAGCTTTCTTT
TRBD1	TRBV27	-	TRBJ2-2	CASRYRDRSSVGELFF	TGTGCCAGCAGGTACAGGGACAGATCAAGTGTCGGGGAGCTGTTTTTT
TRBD1	TRBV11-3	once	TRBJ2-5	CASSSNPLVGQVQETQYF	TGTGCCAGCAGCTCTAACCCTCTCGTCGGACAGGTTCAAGAGACCCAGTACTTC
-	TRBV30	-	TRBJ2-1	CAWSLGSSNEQFF	TGTGCCTGGAGCCTCGGGAGCTCGAATGAGCAGTTCTTC
-	TRBV24-1	-	TRBJ2-7	CATSEAEGVQYF	TGTGCCACCAGTGAGGCTGAGGGGGTACAGTACTTC
-	TRBV5-6	-	TRBJ1-2	CASSSQAYGYTF	TGTGCCAGCAGCTCCCAGGCCTATGGCTACACCTTC
TRBD1	TRBV10-3	-	TRBJ1-1	CAISEPNRGNTEAFF	TGTGCCATCAGTGAGCCGAACAGGGGGAACACTGAAGCTTTCTTT
-	TRBV30	-	TRBJ2-7	CAWSEDPGWGEQYF	TGTGCCTGGAGCGAGGACCCGGGGTGGGGTGAGCAGTACTTC
-	TRBV7-2	-	TRBJ2-2	CASSLNSYGELFF	TGTGCCAGCAGCTTAAATAGCTACGGGGAGCTGTTTTTT
-	TRBV27	-	TRBJ2-7	CASSLFQGGEQYF	TGTGCCAGCAGTTTATTCCAGGGAGGAGAGCAGTACTTC
TRBD1	TRBV6-2/TRBV6-3	-	TRBJ2-2	CASSYLRTGVSNTGELFF	TGTGCCAGCAGTTACCTCCGGACAGGGGTATCGAACACCGGGGAGCTGTTTTTT
-	TRBV25-1	-	TRBJ2-2	CASSGMRGANTGELFF	TGTGCCAGCAGTGGAATGCGCGGGGCGAACACCGGGGAGCTGTTTTTT
-	TRBV10-1	-	TRBJ2-1	CASSDLSNTGIVNEQFF	TGCGCCAGCAGTGACCTATCAAACACAGGAATCGTTAATGAGCAGTTCTTC
-	TRBV6-4	-	TRBJ2-7	CASSREQGHEQYF	TGTGCCAGCAGTCGCGAACAGGGCCACGAGCAGTACTTC
-	TRBV4-1	-	TRBJ1-2	CASSQESQGRGGYTF	TGCGCCAGCAGCCAAGAATCACAGGGCAGGGGTGGCTACACCTTC
TRBD1	TRBV24-1	-	TRBJ2-1	CATSDAGTGGGNEQFF	TGTGCCACCAGTGATGCCGGGACAGGGGGTGGCAATGAGCAGTTCTTC
-	TRBV7-9	-	TRBJ1-4	CASSWGGSREKLFF	TGTGCCAGCAGTTGGGGGGGCTCGAGGGAAAAACTGTTTTTT
-	TRBV3-1/TRBV3-2	-	TRBJ1-1	CASSQLDRQAEAFF	TGTGCCAGCAGCCAACTCGACAGGCAGGCTGAAGCTTTCTTT
-	TRBV24-1	-	TRBJ1-4	CATSDPLDSPGKLFF	TGTGCCACCAGTGATCCCTTGGACAGCCCCGGAAAACTGTTTTTT
-	TRBV27	-	TRBJ1-1	CASSFKGGTEAFF	TGTGCCAGCAGTTTCAAAGGGGGCACTGAAGCTTTCTTT
TRBD2	TRBV7-3	-	TRBJ2-3	CASSPGTSGGVTDTQYF	TGTGCCAGCAGCCCCGGGACTAGCGGGGGGGTAACAGATACGCAGTATTTT
-	TRBV29-1	-	TRBJ1-4	CSVEEGANEKLFF	TGCAGCGTTGAAGAAGGGGCTAATGAAAAACTGTTTTTT
TRBD2	TRBV6-1	once	TRBJ2-7	CASSEGLAGYEQYF	TGTGCCAGCAGTGAAGGACTAGCGGGCTACGAGCAGTACTTC
-	TRBV21-1	once	TRBJ2-1	CASSKGRAGRFF	TGTGCCAGCAGCAAGGGGAGGGCAGGGAGGTTCTTC
-	TRBV11-2	-	TRBJ2-7	CASSFVVSGAYEQYF	TGTGCCAGCAGCTTCGTCGTGTCGGGAGCCTACGAGCAGTACTTC
TRBD2	TRBV7-2	-	TRBJ2-1	CASSSPSGGAYNEQFF	TGTGCCAGCAGCTCCCCATCGGGGGGGGCCTACAATGAGCAGTTCTTC
-	TRBV7-9	-	TRBJ1-1	CASSITPTGYNTEAFF	TGTGCCAGCAGCATTACCCCTACAGGTTATAACACTGAAGCTTTCTTT
-	TRBV12-3/TRBV12-4	once	TRBJ1-5	CATSGGGGQPQHF	TGTGCCACCTCAGGAGGGGGGGGTCAGCCCCAGCATTTT
TRBD1	TRBV7-3	-	TRBJ2-1	CASSVSGTGFYNEQFF	TGTGCCAGCAGCGTCTCCGGGACAGGGTTCTACAATGAGCAGTTCTTC
-	TRBV7-8	-	TRBJ1-4	CASSYRASAGGEKLFF	TGTGCCAGCAGCTACAGGGCCTCAGCGGGGGGTGAAAAACTGTTTTTT
-	TRBV4-3	-	TRBJ2-2	CASKTREEGTGELFF	TGCGCCAGCAAGACCCGTGAGGAGGGCACCGGGGAGCTGTTTTTT